This T cell receptor (beta chain) is drawn from a study of naive and memory T cell subsets. Overall study results and limits: In naive cells, over 90% of TCR sequences were seen only once. A clonotype means one alpha or beta sequence, not an alpha/beta pair.

The CDR3 is made up of 14 amino acids. With 2 bases clipped from V and 5 bases from J, the junction kept 5 bases outside the gene matches. Per germline, CDR1 WSHSY and CDR2 SAAADI. An equimolar mix of two oligonucleotides served as the beta constant-region primer for TRBC1 and TRBC2. An oligonucleotide with the SP2 primer and a 12-nucleotide UMI was ligated to the cDNA 3' end. The ligated cDNA underwent four PCR rounds using SP2 and nested alpha and beta constant-region primers. TCRdb re-called the UMI-ligation and nested PCR reads through MiXCR, storing one row per CDR3 protein. The data show under 150,000 distinct CDR3 sequences, about a sixth seen once. As regards this clonotype: What it binds is unknown.

J is TRBJ1-1 and V is TRBV10-2; 7 nucleotides match TRBD1. The sequenced material came from naive CD4+ T cells from blood. This TCR derives from a human donor in good health. The CDR3 DNA is TGCGCCAGCAGTGAGCAAGGGGGCGAGACTGAAGCTTTCTTT. The encoded protein is CASSEQGGETEAFF.